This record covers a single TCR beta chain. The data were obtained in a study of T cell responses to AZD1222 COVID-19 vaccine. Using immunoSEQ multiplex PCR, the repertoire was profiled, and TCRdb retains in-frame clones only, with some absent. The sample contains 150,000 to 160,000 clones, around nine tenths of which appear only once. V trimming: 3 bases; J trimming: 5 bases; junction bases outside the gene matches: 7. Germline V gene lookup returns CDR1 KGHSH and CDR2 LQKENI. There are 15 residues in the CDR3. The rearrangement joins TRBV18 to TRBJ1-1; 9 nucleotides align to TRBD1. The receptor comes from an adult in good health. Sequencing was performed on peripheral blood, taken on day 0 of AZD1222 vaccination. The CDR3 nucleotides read TGTGCCAGCTCACCTCCTACAGGGGGCAGGACTGAAGCTTTCTTT. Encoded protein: CASSPPTGGRTEAFF.